Listed below are T cell receptor beta chains from one sample, sequenced in a study of blood T cell repertoires in COVID-19. Data came from immunoSEQ multiplex PCR; TCRdb stores just in-frame clones and leaves some out. This sample has 300,000 to 450,000 clones; approximately 77% occur once, and the top ten carry 0.85% to 1.3%. Input material: peripheral blood. All receptors come from a human donor with acute or convalescent COVID-19. The donor label of this sample is uncertain. Each CDR3 is given without its conserved first and last residue. The order of the fields is J gene, V gene, CDR3 protein.

j_call: TRBJ2-7
v_call: TRBV5-5
cdr3_aa: ASSLGGQSYEQY

j_call: TRBJ1-1
v_call: TRBV27
cdr3_aa: ASRDRGSLGSF

j_call: TRBJ2-3
v_call: TRBV6-4
cdr3_aa: ASSDRRGPTDTQY

j_call: TRBJ1-2
v_call: TRBV29-1
cdr3_aa: SVPYENYGYT

j_call: TRBJ2-7
v_call: TRBV21-1
cdr3_aa: ATPAGPLSYEQY

j_call: TRBJ2-7
v_call: TRBV14
cdr3_aa: ASSQDFAGIYLLGEQY

j_call: TRBJ2-7
v_call: TRBV5-1
cdr3_aa: ASSSGLLGEQY

j_call: TRBJ2-1
v_call: TRBV3-1/TRBV3-2
cdr3_aa: ASSQISGLPPIQQF

j_call: TRBJ1-1
v_call: TRBV18
cdr3_aa: ASSPAQTIEAF

j_call: TRBJ2-2
v_call: TRBV7-9
cdr3_aa: ASSLVAPSGELF

j_call: TRBJ1-2
v_call: TRBV6-5
cdr3_aa: ASSLQGEDYGYT

j_call: TRBJ1-1
v_call: TRBV6-5
cdr3_aa: ASSYDRGSEAF

j_call: TRBJ1-3
v_call: TRBV4-1
cdr3_aa: ASSLGTGAGNTIY

j_call: TRBJ2-3
v_call: TRBV18
cdr3_aa: ASSSPSAGTDTQY

j_call: TRBJ2-5
v_call: TRBV30
cdr3_aa: AWNREETQY

j_call: TRBJ1-4
v_call: TRBV5-1
cdr3_aa: ASSLDRGTLHEKLF

j_call: TRBJ1-2
v_call: TRBV10-1
cdr3_aa: ASSAQTGLGYGYT

j_call: TRBJ1-1
v_call: TRBV7-8
cdr3_aa: ASSKLTTGGNTEAF

j_call: TRBJ1-4
v_call: TRBV3-1/TRBV3-2
cdr3_aa: ASSQFSRGRANEKLF

j_call: TRBJ2-3
v_call: TRBV5-6
cdr3_aa: ASSLTSGGTQY

j_call: TRBJ1-5
v_call: TRBV27
cdr3_aa: ASSPRHSNQPQH

j_call: TRBJ2-1
v_call: TRBV18
cdr3_aa: ASSLGRELGEQF

j_call: TRBJ2-1
v_call: TRBV10-3
cdr3_aa: AISSLGRGQHNEQF

j_call: TRBJ1-6
v_call: TRBV10-2
cdr3_aa: ASSFNRDDSPLH

j_call: TRBJ1-3
v_call: TRBV5-1
cdr3_aa: ASSFEGISGNTIY

j_call: TRBJ2-3
v_call: TRBV5-4
cdr3_aa: ASSPGGGSGGASTDTQY

j_call: TRBJ2-1
v_call: TRBV19
cdr3_aa: ASSSPSGGFYNEQF

j_call: TRBJ1-4
v_call: TRBV18
cdr3_aa: ASSPPSVNEKLF

j_call: TRBJ1-5
v_call: TRBV5-1
cdr3_aa: ASSLDSGWDQPQH

j_call: TRBJ2-5
v_call: TRBV7-6
cdr3_aa: ASSLVVGLARQETQY

j_call: TRBJ1-4
v_call: TRBV6-1
cdr3_aa: ASSGGLRVEATNEKLF

j_call: TRBJ1-2
v_call: TRBV28
cdr3_aa: ASSLTTALGGYT

j_call: TRBJ2-1
v_call: TRBV27
cdr3_aa: ASRASGEYNEQF

j_call: TRBJ1-2
v_call: TRBV6-6
cdr3_aa: ASRENYGYT

j_call: TRBJ2-2
v_call: TRBV28
cdr3_aa: ASTKLLNTGELF

j_call: TRBJ1-3
v_call: TRBV10-3
cdr3_aa: AISEGLGGRPRGGNTIY

j_call: TRBJ1-1
v_call: TRBV18
cdr3_aa: ASSPTGSGVNTEAF

j_call: TRBJ1-3
v_call: TRBV7-2
cdr3_aa: ASSPPSGNTIY

j_call: TRBJ1-6
v_call: TRBV6-5
cdr3_aa: ASNGGYNSPLH

j_call: TRBJ1-2
v_call: TRBV18
cdr3_aa: ASSPGEGRAPHT

j_call: TRBJ1-2
v_call: TRBV5-6
cdr3_aa: ASSRGQRDYT

j_call: TRBJ2-7
v_call: TRBV20-1
cdr3_aa: SASKQVDEQY

j_call: TRBJ1-1
v_call: TRBV5-1
cdr3_aa: ASSIGFHMNTEAF

j_call: TRBJ2-5
v_call: TRBV7-8
cdr3_aa: ASSRNIGQGEETQY

j_call: TRBJ1-6
v_call: TRBV19
cdr3_aa: ASSNSGGSDSPLH

j_call: TRBJ1-2
v_call: TRBV7-9
cdr3_aa: ASSRRMQGSGGYT

j_call: TRBJ1-1
v_call: TRBV19
cdr3_aa: ASSILAVANTEAF

j_call: TRBJ1-1
v_call: TRBV18
cdr3_aa: ASSSIQNTEAF

j_call: TRBJ2-7
v_call: TRBV18
cdr3_aa: ASSPPDNSYEQY

j_call: TRBJ1-5
v_call: TRBV4-1
cdr3_aa: ASSQDLTGNQPQH

j_call: TRBJ2-5
v_call: TRBV7-9
cdr3_aa: ASSLLSEETQY

j_call: TRBJ2-7
v_call: TRBV5-4
cdr3_aa: ASSLLGGGAYEQY